What follows are 12 T cell receptor beta chains derived from one specimen sequenced in a study of CD8 T cells in Susac syndrome. About 0.5 to 1 ug RNA was reverse transcribed with random hexamers. TCRdb re-called the immunoSEQ multiplex PCR reads through MiXCR, storing one row per CDR3 protein. The sample lists over 200,000 distinct CDR3 sequences; 85% to 95% were seen once. Specimen: CD4+ T cells from PBMCs. Source of these receptors: a human donor with multiple sclerosis.

The chain combines TRBV3-1 with TRBJ1-6; D unclear. This CDR3 contains 13 residues. Trimming removed 1 base at V and 16 bases at J, with 14 bases between. Germline V gives CDR1 LGHDT, CDR2 YNNKEL (reference sequence). Here the CDR3 DNA reads TGTGCCAGCAGCCAAGGTAGTCCGGGCGTTCTCCACTTT. Translation gives CASSQGSPGVLHF.

The chain joins TRBV12-3 or TRBV12-4 to TRBJ1-2, with TRBD1 matching 7 bases. This CDR3 is 14 amino acids long. The junction had 4 bases not matched to a gene; V was cut back by 6 bases and J by 0 bases. The CDR3 loop is CASSPQGANYGYTF. The DNA of the CDR3 is TGTGCCAGCAGCCCTCAGGGGGCTAACTATGGCTACACCTTC.

This chain joins TRBV11-2 and TRBJ2-3; tentatively, D is TRBD1 (6 bases). Germline CDR1 SGHAT, CDR2 FQNNGV. Trimming took off 7 bases at V and 0 bases at J, with 11 bases between the two ends. This CDR3 comprises 14 residues. CDR3 residues: CASTLGASTDTQYF. In nucleotides, the CDR3 is TGTGCCAGCACCTTGGGGGCGAGCACAGATACGCAGTATTTT. The full variable domain, completed using reference TRBV11-2 and TRBJ2-3, is EAGVAQSPRYKIIEKRQSVAFWCNPISGHATLYWYQQILGQGPKLLIQFQNNGVVDDSQLPKDRFSAERLKGVDSTLKIQPAKLEDSAVYLCASTLGASTDTQYFGPGTRLTVL.

The chain links TRBV9 to TRBJ1-2; TRBD1 aligns across 8 bases. The CDR3 consists of 11 residues. Trimming removed 7 bases from V and 10 bases from J; junction bases left unmatched: 6. Germline V gene sequence: CDR1 SGDLS, CDR2 YYNGEE. CDR3 sequence reads: CASGDRRVYTF. The DNA of the CDR3 is TGTGCCAGCGGGGACAGGCGGGTCTACACCTTC.

The V and J genes are TRBV30 and TRBJ2-4; possibly TRBD1 for D (5 bases). The V end was cut by 5 bases, the J end by 3 bases, with 8 bases between. Germline V gene sequence: CDR1 GTSNPN, CDR2 SVGIG (reference sequence). This CDR3 is 12 amino acids long. The CDR3 region is CAWGDSKNIQYF. CDR3 DNA: TGTGCCTGGGGTGACAGCAAAAACATTCAGTACTTC. Full variable domain (remainder filled in from reference TRBV30 and TRBJ2-4): SQTIHQWPATLVQPVGSPLSLECTVEGTSNPNLYWYRQAAGRGLQLLFYSVGIGQISSEVPQNLSASRPQDRQFILSSKKLLLSDSGFYLCAWGDSKNIQYFGAGTRLSVL.

The V call is TRBV3-1, the J call TRBJ1-5; D gene uncertain. V lost 1 base and J lost 5, with 6 bases in between. Germline-derived CDR1 and CDR2 are LGHDT and YNNKEL (reference sequence). The CDR3 loop spans 13 amino acids. The CDR3 DNA sequence: TGTGCCAGCAGCCAAGGCGTGGATCAGCCCCAGCATTTT. Translating gives CASSQGVDQPQHF.

This chain links TRBV6-1 with TRBJ1-1; no firm D call. Deletions cut 6 bases from V and 7 bases from J, with 15 bases between. Germline CDR1 is MNHNS and CDR2 is SASEGT. This CDR3 region has 13 residues. CDR3 protein: CASSLWEEGEAFF. CDR3 nucleotides: TGTGCCAGCAGCCTTTGGGAAGAAGGTGAAGCTTTCTTT.

Written as DNA, the CDR3 is TGTGCCAGCAGCTTAGAGCGGGAAGCTTTCTTT. It encodes CASSLEREAFF. The V call is TRBV11-2, the J call TRBJ1-1; D gene uncertain. The CDR3 length is 11 residues. V was cut by 0 bases and J by 8 bases, with 4 bases left in between. Germline V gene lookup returns CDR1 SGHAT and CDR2 FQNNGV.

The chain combines TRBV20-1 with TRBJ1-2; D uncertain. Germline values: CDR1 DFQATT, CDR2 SNEGSKA (reference sequence). V was trimmed by 6 bases and J by 5 bases, leaving 19 bases between them. This CDR3 is 14 amino acids long. This CDR3 is CSAKRAASIYGYTF. The CDR3 coding sequence is TGCAGTGCGAAAAGAGCAGCCTCAATTTATGGCTACACCTTC.

The chain couples TRBV10-3 to TRBJ2-1, with D uncertain. The CDR3 loop spans 11 amino acids. Trimming pared 8 bases from V and 8 bases from J, leaving 10 bases between. The germline gives CDR1 ENHRY, CDR2 SYGVKD. CDR3 in amino acids: CAIQAGDEQFF. The CDR3, as DNA: TGTGCCATCCAAGCTGGGGATGAGCAGTTCTTC.

The DNA for the CDR3 is TGTGCCAGCAGTCCTCCAAGGGGGCGGGGCGGGGAGCTGTTTTTT. Translation: CASSPPRGRGGELFF. The chain carries TRBV27 and TRBJ2-2, with D possibly matching TRBD1 (7 bases). V lost 5 bases and J lost 7, with 17 bases in between. From germline, CDR1 is MNHEY and CDR2 SMNVEV (reference sequence). The CDR3 loop spans 15 amino acids.

J is TRBJ1-5 and V is TRBV20-1; 8 bases match TRBD1. This CDR3 has 15 amino acids. V lost 3 bases to trimming and J lost 7 bases; unmatched junction nucleotides: 11. The germline V gene encodes CDR1 DFQATT and CDR2 SNEGSKA (reference sequence). CDR3 residues: CSASDQGANPQPQHF. The CDR3 DNA follows: TGCAGTGCTAGCGACCAGGGGGCGAATCCCCAGCCCCAGCATTTT.